A selection of T cell receptor beta chains follows, all from one sample in a study of cytomegalovirus exposure and HLA in healthy donors. The data were produced by immunoSEQ multiplex PCR, yet TCRdb's version contains in-frame clones alone and is incomplete. The sample carries roughly 20,000 clones, under 90% recorded once. What was sequenced was PBMCs. These receptors all come from a human donor in good health. Both conserved end residues are trimmed from each CDR3. The order of the fields is clone size, J gene, V gene, CDR3 length, CDR3 protein. Clone size is not always given. Where it is, it says once, few, many or a class for expanded clones.

. | TRBJ1-2 | TRBV5-6 | 13 | ASSLATTVPYGYT
. | TRBJ2-7 | TRBV18 | 13 | ASSARGGGGYEQY
. | TRBJ2-2 | TRBV5-1 | 13 | ASSTQGAGAGELF
. | TRBJ1-2 | TRBV4-1 | 14 | ASSPTRGRDLFGYT
. | TRBJ1-2 | TRBV7-3 | 11 | ASSGQGSRGYT
once | TRBJ2-3 | TRBV9 | 14 | ASSVGEREIPDTQY
. | TRBJ2-3 | TRBV27 | 11 | ASSLFRADTQY
. | TRBJ1-3 | TRBV30 | 14 | AWSRGVALSGNTIY
. | TRBJ2-3 | TRBV11-2 | 13 | ASSQQRGSTDTQY
once | TRBJ1-1 | TRBV7-8 | 14 | ASSLRTGGRVSEAF
once | TRBJ2-2 | TRBV5-6 | 12 | ASSLFPQAGELF
. | TRBJ1-1 | TRBV6-1 | 12 | ASSEGGGYTEAF
. | TRBJ2-1 | TRBV11-2 | 14 | ASSLTSGGSYNEQF
. | TRBJ1-5 | TRBV4-1 | 15 | ASSQEAAGAPGQPQH
. | TRBJ2-1 | TRBV2 | 13 | ASSAQGGGYNEQF
large | TRBJ2-7 | TRBV11-2 | 15 | ASRPGGPHTEVYEQY